Below are 3 T cell receptor beta chains sequenced from a single sample in a study of blood T cell repertoires in COVID-19. Profiling relied on immunoSEQ multiplex PCR, and the TCRdb table lists in-frame clones only, not all of them. The top ten clones hold approximately 2.4% of a sample with roughly 180,000 clones, roughly 87% of them seen once. The sequenced sample was PBMCs or T cells enriched from blood (not recorded which). The receptor set was obtained from a woman in her thirties who had recovered from COVID-19.

V gene TRBV11-1 combines with J gene TRBJ2-5; 11 bases fit TRBD2. This CDR3 has 16 residues. V was clipped by 5 bases and J by 1 base; unmatched bases: 6. Germline V gene data show CDR1 as SGHAT and CDR2 as FQDESV (reference sequence). CDR3 nucleotides: TGTGCCAGCAGCCGCAGACTAGCGGGACTCCAAGAGACCCAGTACTTC. Its translation is CASSRRLAGLQETQYF.

This chain uses TRBV18 with TRBJ1-2; D might be TRBD1 (6 bases). The ends were cut back, 3 bases at V and 4 bases at J, with 18 bases in the middle. Germline assignment: CDR1 KGHSH and CDR2 LQKENI. The length of the CDR3 is 16 residues. This chain's CDR3 is CASSPQGSGGAYGYTF. Here the CDR3 DNA reads TGTGCCAGCTCACCCCAAGGGTCGGGGGGCGCCTATGGCTACACCTTC.

The chain uses TRBV11-3 and TRBJ1-1; 9 bases are a match to TRBD1. The J segment lost 0 bases and the V segment lost 0 bases, leaving 8 bases of the junction unmatched. Germline values: CDR1 SGHNT, CDR2 YENEEA. CDR3 length: 18 amino acids. Here the CDR3 DNA reads TGTGCCAGCAGCTTAGATCCTCGGACAGGGGCCTTGAACACTGAAGCTTTCTTT. Its protein is CASSLDPRTGALNTEAFF.